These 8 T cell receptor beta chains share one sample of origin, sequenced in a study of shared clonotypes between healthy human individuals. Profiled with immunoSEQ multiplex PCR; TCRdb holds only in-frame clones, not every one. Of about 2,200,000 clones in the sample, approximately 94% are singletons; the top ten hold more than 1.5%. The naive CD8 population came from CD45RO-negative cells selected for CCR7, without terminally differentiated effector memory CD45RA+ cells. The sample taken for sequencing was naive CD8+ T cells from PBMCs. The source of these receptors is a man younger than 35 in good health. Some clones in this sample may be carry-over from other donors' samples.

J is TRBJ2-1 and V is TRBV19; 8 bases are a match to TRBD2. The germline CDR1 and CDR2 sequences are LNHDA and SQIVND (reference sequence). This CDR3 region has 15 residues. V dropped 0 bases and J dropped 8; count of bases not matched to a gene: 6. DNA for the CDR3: TGTGCCAGTAGTATAGATCCAGGGACTAGAGATGAGCAGTTCTTC. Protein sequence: CASSIDPGTRDEQFF.

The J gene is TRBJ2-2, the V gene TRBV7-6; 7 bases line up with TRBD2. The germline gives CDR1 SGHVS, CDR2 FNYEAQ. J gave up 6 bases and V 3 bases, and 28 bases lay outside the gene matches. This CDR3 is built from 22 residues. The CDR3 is CASSFPRVGSGEDSTSPGELFF. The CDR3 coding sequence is TGTGCCAGCAGCTTCCCACGAGTTGGAAGCGGGGAAGATTCAACCTCCCCCGGGGAGCTGTTTTTT.

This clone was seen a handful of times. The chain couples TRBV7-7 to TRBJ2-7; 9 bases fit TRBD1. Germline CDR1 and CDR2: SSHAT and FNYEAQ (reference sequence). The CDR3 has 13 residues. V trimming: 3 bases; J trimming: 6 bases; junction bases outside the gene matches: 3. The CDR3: CASSLGTGSEQYF. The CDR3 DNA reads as TGTGCCAGCAGCTTGGGGACAGGGAGCGAGCAGTACTTC.

The CDR3 protein is CASSVGRGDRAFF. The CDR3 nucleotides are TGTGCCAGCAGCGTAGGTCGAGGAGATAGAGCTTTCTTT. The chain joins TRBV9 to TRBJ1-1; D not resolved. Trimming removed 0 bases from V and 10 bases from J, with 13 bases in between. CDR3 length: 13 amino acids. Germline V gives CDR1 SGDLS, CDR2 YYNGEE.

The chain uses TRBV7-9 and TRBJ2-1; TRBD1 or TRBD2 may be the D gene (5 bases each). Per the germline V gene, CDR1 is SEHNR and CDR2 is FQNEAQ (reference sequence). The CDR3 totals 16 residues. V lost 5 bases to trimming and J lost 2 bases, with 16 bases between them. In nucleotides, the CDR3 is TGTGCCAGCAGCCCCGGGGCCGAGGATACCTACAATGAGCAGTTCTTC. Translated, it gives CASSPGAEDTYNEQFF.

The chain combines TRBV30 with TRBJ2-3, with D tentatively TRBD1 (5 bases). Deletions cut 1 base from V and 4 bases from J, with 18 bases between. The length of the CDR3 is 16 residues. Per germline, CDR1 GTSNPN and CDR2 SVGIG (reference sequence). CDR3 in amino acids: CAWSASVTGLPDTQYF. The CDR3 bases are TGTGCCTGGAGTGCATCGGTCACAGGTCTGCCAGATACGCAGTATTTT.

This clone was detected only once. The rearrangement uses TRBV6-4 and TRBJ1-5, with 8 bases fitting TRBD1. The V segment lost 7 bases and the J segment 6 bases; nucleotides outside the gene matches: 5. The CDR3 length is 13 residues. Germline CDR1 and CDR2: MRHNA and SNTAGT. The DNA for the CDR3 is TGTGCCAGCACGTACAGGGGGGCTCAGCCCCAGCATTTT. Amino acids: CASTYRGAQPQHF.

CDR3 DNA: TGTGCCATCAGTGAGTCTAAGATAGGGACAGAAAGAAACATTCAGTACTTC. Protein product: CAISESKIGTERNIQYF. This rearrangement joins TRBV10-3 to TRBJ2-4; TRBD1 matches at 7 bases. J gave up 6 bases and V 0 bases, and 11 bases lay outside the gene matches. The CDR3 is made up of 17 amino acids. The germline V gene has CDR1 ENHRY and CDR2 SYGVKD.